This T cell receptor (beta chain) came from a study of T cell responses to AZD1222 COVID-19 vaccine. Study-wide findings and caveats: Clonal diversity was possibly underestimated, and white British individuals and females predominated among donors. Elevations in Spike-specific TCR breadth and depth followed administration of two AZD1222 doses.

This clone was counted a few times. Antigen specificity is unknown. This sample also contains other DNA sequences that code for the same CDR3. Second doses were pooled across both intervals (about 4 or about 12 weeks). Measured with immunoSEQ multiplex PCR; TCRdb has only the in-frame clones, and not every one. The sample contains roughly 140,000 clones, 90% of which appear only once. This sequence originates from an adult who received the AZD1222 COVID-19 vaccine. This material consisted of peripheral blood, taken 28 days after the second AZD1222 dose.

The CDR3 sequence is CASSDSSGGTDTQYF. The DNA for the CDR3 is TGTGCCAGCAGTGACTCTAGCGGGGGCACAGATACGCAGTATTTT. The chain has TRBV6-4 and TRBJ2-3, with TRBD2 identical over 8 bases. From germline, CDR1 is MRHNA and CDR2 SNTAGT. Germline trimming cut 0 bases from V and 1 base from J; bases unmatched to any gene: 0. The CDR3 contains 15 residues.